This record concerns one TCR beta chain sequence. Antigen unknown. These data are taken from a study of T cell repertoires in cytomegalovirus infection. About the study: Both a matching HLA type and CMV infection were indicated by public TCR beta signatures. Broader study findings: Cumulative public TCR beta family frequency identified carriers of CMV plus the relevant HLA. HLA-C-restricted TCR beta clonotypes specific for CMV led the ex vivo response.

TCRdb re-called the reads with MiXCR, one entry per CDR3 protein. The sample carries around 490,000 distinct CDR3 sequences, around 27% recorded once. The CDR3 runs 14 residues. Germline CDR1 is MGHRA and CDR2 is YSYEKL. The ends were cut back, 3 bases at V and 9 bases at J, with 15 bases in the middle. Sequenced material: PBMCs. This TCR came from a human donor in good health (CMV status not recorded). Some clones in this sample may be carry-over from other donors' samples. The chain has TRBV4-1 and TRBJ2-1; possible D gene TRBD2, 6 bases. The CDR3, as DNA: TGCGCCAGCAGCCAGGGGCGGGAACTTAGTGAGCAGTTCTTC. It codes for CASSQGRELSEQFF.